The source of this TCR beta chain is a study of T cell clonality in common variable immunodeficiency. Produced via immunoSEQ multiplex PCR; TCRdb's table is partial and in-frame only. The sample presents approximately 44,000 clones, none singletons. This clone was counted at least ten times. Its antigen remains unidentified. The CDR3 end lies 3 residues beyond the end of the read and is filled in from the germline J gene. Each donor provided about 5 to 9 ml of heparinized whole blood. Germline values: CDR1 SGHRS, CDR2 YFSETQ. Trimming at V came to 0 bases and at J to 3 bases, leaving 5 bases not matched to a gene. The CDR3 spans 17 residues. Study-level points and caveats: CVID subjects showed higher TCRbeta clonality than healthy controls.

The sequenced sample was peripheral blood mononuclear cells. V gene TRBV5-1 combines with J gene TRBJ2-3; 12 positions agree with TRBD2. The receptor's source is a person aged 18 to 75 in good health. Partial CDR3 DNA: TGCGCCAGCAGCTTGGGGGTACTAGCGGGGGGTACAGATACG. The encoded protein is CASSLGVLAGGTDT. From start to end, the CDR3 is CASSLGVLAGGTDTQYF.